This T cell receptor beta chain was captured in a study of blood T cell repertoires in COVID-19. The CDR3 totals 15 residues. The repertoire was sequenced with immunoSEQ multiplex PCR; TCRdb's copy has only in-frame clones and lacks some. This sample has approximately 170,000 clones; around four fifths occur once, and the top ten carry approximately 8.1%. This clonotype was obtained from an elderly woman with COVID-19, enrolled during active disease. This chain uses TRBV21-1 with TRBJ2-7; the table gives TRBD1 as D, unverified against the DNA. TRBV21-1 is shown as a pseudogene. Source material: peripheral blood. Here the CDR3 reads CASSKATGVRCEQYF. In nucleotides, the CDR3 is TGTGCCAGCAGCAAAGCGACAGGGGTTCGCTGCGAGCAGTACTTC.